These 32 T cell receptor beta chains came from one sample sequenced in a study of technical replicates of blood from a handful of donors. Libraries were prepared by immunoSEQ multiplex PCR; TCRdb keeps only in-frame clonotypes and omits some of them. The sample shows approximately 10,000 clones, approximately 93% of them seen only once. The sequenced sample was PBMCs. Receptors originate from a human donor in good health.

This chain uses TRBV4-2 with TRBJ1-1; 8 positions agree with TRBD1. CDR1 and CDR2 (germline): LGHNA, YNFKEQ. This CDR3 is built from 15 residues. J lost 3 bases, V lost 3 bases, and 6 bases had no gene match. The CDR3 spells CASSHVTGGDTEAFF. As DNA, the CDR3 is TGTGCCAGCAGCCACGTAACAGGGGGGGACACTGAAGCTTTCTTT.

The V gene is TRBV14, the J gene TRBJ1-4, with D maybe TRBD1 (5 bases). CDR1 and CDR2 (germline): SGHDN, FVKESK. The CDR3 has 15 amino acids. Trimming removed 3 bases from V and 7 bases from J, with 15 bases in between. The CDR3: CASSQWGGLSEKLFF. As DNA, the CDR3 is TGTGCCAGCAGCCAGTGGGGGGGTCTCTCTGAAAAACTGTTTTTT.

This clone was counted a few times. V is TRBV5-6 and J is TRBJ2-7; a possible D gene is TRBD2 (6 bases). Germline-derived CDR1 and CDR2 are SGHDT and YYEEEE. The V gene lost 1 base and the J gene lost 2 bases, with 16 bases spanning the gap. The CDR3 is made up of 16 amino acids. CDR3 in DNA: TGTGCCAGCAGCTTGTTACGCGGGACCGATGCCTACGAGCAGTACTTC. Translated: CASSLLRGTDAYEQYF.

The CDR3, as DNA: TGTGCCAGTAGTATCTCTAGCGGGGGGGACAATGAGCAGTTCTTC. It encodes CASSISSGGDNEQFF. The chain recombines TRBV19 with TRBJ2-1; 12 bases agree with TRBD2. Germline CDR1 LNHDA, CDR2 SQIVND (reference sequence). After removal of 3 bases from V and 5 bases from J, the junction contained 2 bases not matched to a gene. The CDR3 consists of 15 residues.

This clone has just a few counts. The V call is TRBV5-1, the J call TRBJ1-1, with 12 bases lining up with TRBD1. CDR1 is SGHRS and CDR2 is YFSETQ in the germline V gene. The V and J ends lost 3 bases and 3 bases, in that order; junction bases with no gene match: 3. The CDR3 extends over 15 amino acids. CDR3 amino acids: CASSSRDRGHTEAFF. CDR3 nucleotides: TGCGCCAGCAGCTCCCGGGACAGGGGGCACACTGAAGCTTTCTTT. Full variable domain (remainder filled in from reference TRBV5-1 and TRBJ1-1): KAGVTQTPRYLIKTRGQQVTLSCSPISGHRSVSWYQQTPGQGLQFLFEYFSETQRNKGNFPGRFSGRQFSNSRSEMNVSTLELGDSALYLCASSSRDRGHTEAFFGQGTRLTVV.

V gene TRBV6-4 combines with J gene TRBJ2-3; 7 nucleotides line up with TRBD2. This CDR3 comprises 15 residues. Losses at the gene ends were 0 bases for V and 5 bases for J; bases not matched to a gene: 5. Germline V gives CDR1 MRHNA, CDR2 SNTAGT. This chain's CDR3 is CASSDSGGSGDTQYF. In DNA form, the CDR3 reads TGTGCCAGCAGTGACTCTGGCGGGAGTGGAGATACGCAGTATTTT.

The chain recombines TRBV25-1 with TRBJ2-2; 10 nucleotides align to TRBD1. This CDR3 is built from 16 residues. Germline values: CDR1 MGHDK, CDR2 SYGVNS. V was pared by 8 bases and J by 5 bases, with 11 bases of the junction left unmatched. The CDR3 loop is CASSPVGTGVTGELFF. The DNA for the CDR3 is TGTGCCAGCTCACCCGTGGGGACAGGGGTAACCGGGGAGCTGTTTTTT.

The chain employs TRBV28 and TRBJ2-1; 10 bases match TRBD2. The CDR3 is made up of 14 amino acids. Per the germline V gene, CDR1 is MDHEN and CDR2 is SYDVKM. V trimming: 5 bases; J trimming: 13 bases; junction bases outside the gene matches: 11. The CDR3 DNA sequence: TGTGCCAGCAGTCGTCTAGCGGGGGCCCCTCGTCAGTTCTTC. Its translation: CASSRLAGAPRQFF.

The CDR3 DNA reads TGTGCCAGCAGCCCCCAGATAACAGGGTTAGCTTTCTTT. Amino acids: CASSPQITGLAFF. The V and J genes are TRBV7-3 and TRBJ1-1, with a weak D call TRBD1 (6 bases). The CDR3 is 13 amino acids. The V gene lost 5 bases and the J gene lost 10 bases, with 17 bases spanning the gap. Germline-derived CDR1 and CDR2 are SGHTA and FQGTGA.

This sequence joins TRBV2 and TRBJ2-5, with D possibly matching TRBD2 (7 bases). V was shortened by 7 bases and J by 5 bases, with 20 bases between the two germline ends. CDR1 SNHLY and CDR2 FYNNEI come from the germline V gene. CDR3 length: 15 residues. DNA for the CDR3: TGTGCCAGCACGAGGGGGGGAGGGCGGTGGGAGACCCAGTACTTC. It specifies CASTRGGGRWETQYF.

The chain uses TRBV15 and TRBJ2-7; 9 nucleotides line up with TRBD2. Germline assignment: CDR1 LNHNV and CDR2 YYDKDF (reference sequence). After removal of 3 bases from V and 4 bases from J, the junction contained 13 bases not matched to a gene. The length of the CDR3 is 17 residues. The CDR3 nucleotides read TGTGCCACCAGCAGTCGTTCGCGGGAGGGTATGGCGTACGAGCAGTACTTC. Translated: CATSSRSREGMAYEQYF.

The CDR3 DNA is TGTGCCAGTAGTCTATCCTCTCTCAACTATGGCTACACCTTC. This sequence encodes CASSLSSLNYGYTF. This sequence joins TRBV19 and TRBJ1-2; D uncertain. Germline-derived CDR1 and CDR2 are LNHDA and SQIVND (reference sequence). The CDR3 covers 14 residues. V dropped 5 bases and J dropped 2 bases, with 12 bases sitting between them.

This chain connects TRBV9 to TRBJ2-1, with 7 bases aligning to TRBD1. The germline V gene encodes CDR1 SGDLS and CDR2 YYNGEE. The CDR3 is 17 residues long. V lost 1 base, J lost 3 bases, and 10 bases stayed unmatched. The CDR3 here is CASSVNTGAGDYNEQFF. The CDR3, as DNA: TGTGCCAGCAGCGTAAATACAGGGGCCGGAGACTACAATGAGCAGTTCTTC.

This rearrangement joins TRBV5-5 to TRBJ1-1; D is unresolved. V shed 1 base and J shed 8 bases, with 6 bases lying between them. The CDR3 sequence is 11 residues long. CDR1 and CDR2 (germline): SGHKS, YYEKEE (reference sequence). The DNA for the CDR3 is TGTGCCAGCAGCTTGAATCGGGAAGCTTTCTTT. It codes for CASSLNREAFF.

The gene calls are TRBV7-2 and TRBJ2-1; 10 nucleotides agree with TRBD2. CDR1 and CDR2 from the germline V gene are SGHTA and FQGNSA. CDR3 length equals 16 residues. The V gene end was trimmed by 1 base and the J gene end by 9 bases; junction bases not matched to a gene: 9. The CDR3 region is CASSLVGTSAQGEQFF. The CDR3 nucleotides are TGTGCCAGCAGCTTAGTGGGGACTAGCGCCCAGGGTGAGCAGTTCTTC.

The rearrangement links TRBV7-3 to TRBJ1-1, with D hard to call. Trimming cost V 5 bases and J 0 bases, with 13 bases left between them. The CDR3 has 15 amino acids. From germline, CDR1 is SGHTA and CDR2 FQGTGA. CDR3 sequence: CASSRDGDLNTEAFF. For the CDR3, the DNA is TGTGCCAGCAGCCGAGACGGGGATTTGAACACTGAAGCTTTCTTT.

The rearrangement joins TRBV29-1 to TRBJ2-1; TRBD2 aligns across 13 bases. J gave up 1 base and V 8 bases, and 8 bases lay outside the gene matches. Germline values: CDR1 SQVTM, CDR2 ANQGSEA. The CDR3 is 16 amino acids. CDR3 coding DNA: TGCAGCATCCGGACTAGCGGGAGCTCATCCTACAATGAGCAGTTCTTC. This translates into CSIRTSGSSSYNEQFF.

This chain joins TRBV10-3 and TRBJ1-2, with D unclear. The germline gives CDR1 ENHRY, CDR2 SYGVKD. The length of the CDR3 is 14 residues. Trimming removed 3 bases from V and 3 bases from J, with 11 bases in between. CDR3 nucleotide sequence: TGTGCCATCAGTGACGTGGTAGCTGACTATGGCTACACCTTC. This codes for CAISDVVADYGYTF.

The chain recombines TRBV2 with TRBJ1-2; 9 bases match TRBD1. The V and J ends lost 6 bases and 2 bases, in that order; junction bases with no gene match: 7. The CDR3 spans 15 residues. Germline loops: CDR1 SNHLY, CDR2 FYNNEI. CDR3 sequence: CASRSTGGPNYGYTF. CDR3 DNA sequence: TGTGCCAGCAGGTCGACAGGGGGTCCCAACTATGGCTACACCTTC.

V is TRBV5-4 and J is TRBJ2-5, with 11 positions matching TRBD2. Germline V gene data show CDR1 as SGHNT and CDR2 as YYREEE (reference sequence). The CDR3 is 18 residues long. V lost 4 bases, J lost 4 bases, and 15 bases stayed unmatched. CDR3 bases: TGTGCCAGCAGCCCCTTAGCGGGAGGGCCACATCAATCAGAGACCCAGTACTTC. Protein sequence: CASSPLAGGPHQSETQYF.

V and J are TRBV12-5 and TRBJ2-7; 12 nucleotides agree with TRBD2. The CDR3 loop spans 15 amino acids. With 2 bases clipped from V and 4 bases from J, the junction kept 3 bases outside the gene matches. Germline CDR1 reads LGHNT; CDR2 reads FRNRAP. This CDR3 reads CASGLPTSGSYEQYF. In nucleotides, the CDR3 is TGTGCTAGTGGTTTGCCGACTAGCGGGAGTTACGAGCAGTACTTC.

As regards this clone: A read error may account for a junction end that differs from germline. The chain carries TRBV28 and TRBJ1-5, with 8 nucleotides matching TRBD1. Germline loops: CDR1 MDHEN, CDR2 SYDVKM. The CDR3 totals 14 residues. CDR3 sequence: CASTPGQGHHPQHF. In nucleotides, the CDR3 is TGTGCCAGCACCCCTGGACAGGGCCATCACCCCCAGCATTTT.

This chain connects TRBV19 to TRBJ2-3, with D perhaps matching TRBD1 (7 bases). The ends were cut back, 5 bases at V and 5 bases at J, with 14 bases in the middle. The CDR3 loop spans 14 amino acids. Germline lookup yields CDR1 LNHDA and CDR2 SQIVND (reference sequence). Here the CDR3 DNA reads TGTGCCAGTAGTTCCCAGGGGGGTCGAGATACGCAGTATTTT. It translates to CASSSQGGRDTQYF.

The V and J genes are TRBV29-1 and TRBJ2-1, with a weak D call TRBD2 (6 bases). Germline loops: CDR1 SQVTM, CDR2 ANQGSEA. This CDR3 is 14 amino acids long. V lost 6 bases, J lost 7 bases, and 19 bases lay in between. The CDR3 spells CSVPNVGTVNEQFF. The CDR3 nucleotides read TGCAGCGTCCCCAACGTTGGGACTGTGAATGAGCAGTTCTTC.

The rearrangement joins TRBV7-9 to TRBJ2-7, with TRBD1 matching over 10 bases. The V gene end was trimmed by 6 bases and the J gene end by 1 base; junction bases not matched to a gene: 6. Germline V gives CDR1 SEHNR, CDR2 FQNEAQ (reference sequence). The CDR3 length is 15 residues. CDR3 sequence reads: CASSRQGAYSYEQYF. DNA for the CDR3: TGTGCCAGCAGTCGACAGGGGGCCTATTCCTACGAGCAGTACTTC.

The chain links TRBV2 to TRBJ1-1; 7 nucleotides align to TRBD1. Germline CDR1 reads SNHLY; CDR2 reads FYNNEI. Trimming took 0 bases from V and 1 from J; bases not matched to a gene: 2. This CDR3 is 15 amino acids long. CDR3 residues: CASSEAGQPNTEAFF. The CDR3 DNA reads TGTGCCAGCAGTGAAGCGGGACAGCCGAACACTGAAGCTTTCTTT.

The CDR3 DNA is TGTGCCAGTAGTGGAGACAGGGTAATGGGCCACGAGCAGTACTTC. Protein sequence: CASSGDRVMGHEQYF. The chain couples TRBV19 to TRBJ2-7, with 7 bases that match TRBD1. Germline CDR1 and CDR2: LNHDA and SQIVND (reference sequence). The CDR3 is 15 residues long. V lost 5 bases and J lost 5; bases outside the gene matches: 12.

The rearrangement links TRBV19 to TRBJ2-7; TRBD2 aligns across 11 bases. The trim removed 3 bases at V and 0 bases at J, leaving 7 bases unmatched. Germline CDR1 and CDR2: LNHDA and SQIVND (reference sequence). The CDR3 consists of 17 residues. CDR3 sequence reads: CASSIEVTSGISYEQYF. Here the CDR3 DNA reads TGTGCCAGTAGTATCGAGGTGACTAGCGGGATCTCCTACGAGCAGTACTTC.

The J gene is TRBJ2-6, the V gene TRBV2, with TRBD1 identical over 11 bases. The CDR3 is 17 residues long. In germline, CDR1 is SNHLY, CDR2 FYNNEI. J gave up 3 bases and V 7 bases, and 8 bases lay outside the gene matches. The CDR3 nucleotides read TGTGCCAGCACTATCGGACAGGGGGCGGTTGGGGCCAACGTCCTGACTTTC. It translates to CASTIGQGAVGANVLTF.

In this sample, this clone turned up once. The gene calls are TRBV10-3 and TRBJ1-5; maybe TRBD1 (5 bases). Trimming removed 9 bases at V and 4 bases at J, with 13 bases between. There are 13 residues in the CDR3. Looked up from germline, CDR1 is ENHRY and CDR2 is SYGVKD. The CDR3 protein is CAISGSSNQPQHF. CDR3 nucleotide sequence: TGTGCCATTTCAGGGTCTTCGAATCAGCCCCAGCATTTT.

The V and J genes are TRBV2 and TRBJ2-3; D possibly corresponds to TRBD2 (5 bases). Trimming shortened V by 7 bases and J by 1 base, and 12 bases separated the two germline ends. The germline V gene encodes CDR1 SNHLY and CDR2 FYNNEI. The CDR3 is 14 amino acids. CDR3 sequence: CASIWERGTDTQYF. CDR3 bases: TGTGCCAGCATATGGGAGAGGGGCACAGATACGCAGTATTTT.

The chain couples TRBV19 to TRBJ2-3, with 8 bases fitting TRBD1. The CDR3 totals 17 residues. Germline CDR1 is LNHDA and CDR2 is SQIVND (reference sequence). The J segment lost 5 bases and the V segment lost 4 bases, leaving 14 bases of the junction unmatched. CDR3 nucleotide sequence: TGTGCCAGTAGTACAAGAGACAGGGGCGGTCTCGGAGATACGCAGTATTTT. Encoded protein: CASSTRDRGGLGDTQYF.